These 5 T cell receptor beta chains originate from one sample sequenced in a study of regulatory T cells in long-lasting Graves disease. Arm-PCR of CDR3 regions and iRepertoire HTBI primers were used to build TCR beta libraries. TCRdb ran MiXCR on the multiplex PCR reads and lists one entry per CDR3 protein. The sample holds more than 350,000 distinct CDR3 sequences; over 20% are singletons and the top ten take roughly 13%. Described time point: persistent/refractory GD, antithyroid drugs over 5 years with positive TRAb. The TCR library was prepared using RNA isolated from PBMCs. The input for sequencing was peripheral blood mononuclear cells (PBMCs), taken when the disease was refractory, from a patient treated with antithyroid drugs. All receptors derive from a female donor with Graves disease.

This clonotype was counted only a few times. The chain carries TRBV5-4 and TRBJ1-2; unclear D gene. The length of the CDR3 is 16 residues. V was trimmed by 1 base and J by 5 bases, leaving 18 bases between them. CDR1 is SGHNT, CDR2 YYREEE, per germline (reference sequence). CDR3 sequence (DNA): TGTGCCAGCAGCTTGTATAAGGGTCCAGCTCCGTATGGCTACACCTTC. Protein sequence: CASSLYKGPAPYGYTF.

This clonotype came up a few times. A read error is possible here, since a much larger clone lies one base away. The chain has TRBV6-1 and TRBJ1-1, with unresolved D. The CDR3 loop spans 17 amino acids. Between the trimmed V and J ends, which lost 2 bases and 4 bases, there was a span of 20 bases. CDR1 is MNHNS and CDR2 is SASEGT in the germline V gene. The CDR3 reads CASSESPFREGCTEAFF. CDR3 DNA: TGTGCCAGCAGTGAATCCCCTTTTCGCGAAGGCTGCACTGAAGCTTTCTTT.

This clonotype was seen more than once but under ten times. The rearrangement uses TRBV5-1 and TRBJ2-1, with no clear D. Germline CDR1 and CDR2: SGHRS and YFSETQ. V was cut by 0 bases and J by 7 bases, with 8 bases left in between. The CDR3 is made up of 13 amino acids. CDR3 region: CASSLEPDNEQFF. The CDR3 DNA is TGCGCCAGCAGCTTGGAGCCGGATAATGAGCAGTTCTTC.

This clonotype showed up many times. The chain is built from TRBV3-1 and TRBJ2-5, with 8 bases lining up with TRBD1. The length of the CDR3 is 16 residues. Germline V CDR1 and CDR2: LGHDT, YNNKEL (reference sequence). The ends lost 3 bases at V and 7 bases at J; junction bases unmatched: 13. This CDR3 reads CASSHARDRIERTQYF. DNA of the CDR3: TGTGCCAGCAGCCACGCTCGGGACAGGATAGAACGGACCCAGTACTTC.

In its sample, this clonotype was seen many times. CDR3 amino acids: CASSRGNSYEQYF. The CDR3 nucleotides are TGTGCCAGCAGTCGGGGAAACTCCTACGAGCAGTACTTC. The chain combines TRBV6-2 or TRBV6-3 with TRBJ2-7; a possible D gene is TRBD2 (5 bases). This CDR3 spans 13 amino acids. Germline CDR1 is MNHEY and CDR2 is SVGEGT. The V end was cut by 5 bases, the J end by 0 bases, with 8 bases between.